Below are 26 T cell receptor beta chains sequenced from a single sample in a study of graft-versus-host responses after intestinal transplantation. For these receptors, no antigen is known. TCRdb's copy holds only in-frame clones and misses some; the assay was immunoSEQ multiplex PCR. The sample yields 70,000 to 100,000 clones, around 90% seen once. The sequenced sample was unstimulated CD4+ T cells sorted from spleen or lymph node cells, obtained before intestinal transplant. The receptors here all came from a human donor who received an intestinal transplant.

In its sample, this clone was seen once. This rearrangement joins TRBV4-1 to TRBJ2-7, with 8 nucleotides matching TRBD1. The CDR3 is 13 amino acids. J gave up 5 bases and V 5 bases, and 5 bases lay outside the gene matches. Germline CDR1 is MGHRA and CDR2 is YSYEKL. The CDR3 here is CASSGQGAHEQYF. In nucleotides, the CDR3 is TGCGCCAGCAGCGGCCAGGGGGCCCACGAGCAGTACTTC.

V and J are TRBV18 and TRBJ1-1, with 9 bases lining up with TRBD1. Germline CDR1 and CDR2: KGHSH and LQKENI. The CDR3 contains 15 residues. The J segment lost 4 bases and the V segment lost 6 bases, leaving 9 bases of the junction unmatched. DNA of the CDR3: TGTGCCAGCTCTCAGACAGGGGGGGTGAGCACTGAAGCTTTCTTT. This translates into CASSQTGGVSTEAFF.

The chain employs TRBV6-6 and TRBJ1-1, with a possible D match to TRBD1 (5 bases). Trimming shortened V by 0 bases and J by 1 base, and 9 bases separated the two germline ends. The CDR3 is made up of 15 amino acids. Per the germline V gene, CDR1 is MNHNY and CDR2 is SVGAGI (reference sequence). CDR3 bases: TGTGCCAGCAGTTACTCGCCAACAGGGAACACTGAAGCTTTCTTT. Its translation is CASSYSPTGNTEAFF.

The gene calls are TRBV2 and TRBJ2-7; tentative D call: TRBD1 (6 bases). Trimming took 7 bases from V and 5 from J, leaving 12 bases between them. The CDR3 consists of 12 residues. From germline, CDR1 is SNHLY and CDR2 FYNNEI. The CDR3 loop reads CASNRDIDEQYF. The CDR3 region has the DNA TGTGCCAGCAACAGGGATATCGACGAGCAGTACTTC.

On this clone: Its ends do not fully match the called genes, so a read error is possible. J is TRBJ1-2 and V is TRBV5-1, with a possible D match to TRBD1 (5 bases). CDR1 and CDR2 (germline): SGHRS, YFSETQ. The CDR3 contains 15 residues. The CDR3 sequence is CASSFLGGVNDGYTF. The DNA for the CDR3 is TGCGCCAGCAGCTTTTTGGGGGGGGTTAACGATGGCTACACCTTC.

The V and J genes are TRBV29-1 and TRBJ2-5; no definite D call. V was pared by 3 bases and J by 1 base, with 9 bases between. Germline V gives CDR1 SQVTM, CDR2 ANQGSEA. The CDR3 is 13 residues long. The chain's CDR3 is CSVEKLPQETQYF. The CDR3 DNA follows: TGCAGCGTTGAGAAGCTCCCCCAAGAGACCCAGTACTTC.

This chain links TRBV28 with TRBJ2-7; 9 positions agree with TRBD1. Trimming took 3 bases from V and 2 from J; bases not matched to a gene: 2. CDR1 and CDR2 (germline): MDHEN, SYDVKM. The CDR3 is made up of 14 amino acids. The CDR3 is CASSFGTGTYEQYF. The DNA for the CDR3 is TGTGCCAGCAGTTTTGGGACAGGGACCTACGAGCAGTACTTC.

This sequence joins TRBV18 and TRBJ1-6; D unresolved. The CDR3 runs to 19 residues. V was trimmed by 3 bases and J by 0 bases, leaving 18 bases between them. From germline, CDR1 is KGHSH and CDR2 LQKENI. Here the CDR3 reads CASSPIGLFPGSYNSPLHF. In DNA form, the CDR3 reads TGTGCCAGCTCACCGATCGGACTTTTCCCAGGCTCCTATAATTCACCCCTCCACTTT.

This clone is a singleton in its sample. This chain joins TRBV11-2 and TRBJ1-1, with unresolved D. Germline assignment: CDR1 SGHAT and CDR2 FQNNGV. CDR3 length: 14 residues. The V and J ends lost 1 base and 4 bases respectively, with 10 bases between them. The CDR3 coding sequence is TGTGCCAGCAGCTTAGGTGGGCCCTCCACTGAAGCTTTCTTT. Translation gives CASSLGGPSTEAFF.

This chain connects TRBV6-5 to TRBJ1-2; D possibly corresponds to TRBD1 (6 bases). V lost 6 bases and J 1 base, leaving 12 bases between the germline ends. Germline V gene data show CDR1 as MNHEY and CDR2 as SVGAGI. The CDR3 consists of 14 residues. The CDR3 DNA reads TGTGCCAGCAGGGGGGCAGGGGATAACTATGGCTACACCTTC. Its protein is CASRGAGDNYGYTF.

The chain links TRBV5-4 to TRBJ2-7, with TRBD1 matching 8 bases. Per germline, CDR1 SGHNT and CDR2 YYREEE (reference sequence). This CDR3 region has 15 residues. The V gene end was trimmed by 4 bases and the J gene end by 4 bases; junction bases not matched to a gene: 10. The CDR3 sequence is CASSQGGQGMYEQYF. Here the CDR3 DNA reads TGTGCCAGCAGCCAGGGAGGACAGGGAATGTACGAGCAGTACTTC.

V is TRBV28 and J is TRBJ2-3; D perhaps matches TRBD1 (6 bases). The CDR3 consists of 15 residues. Germline CDR1 reads MDHEN; CDR2 reads SYDVKM. Trimming took 3 bases from V and 0 from J, leaving 10 bases between them. The CDR3 nucleotides are TGTGCCAGCAGTTTCCCAGACAGGAGCACAGATACGCAGTATTTT. This translates into CASSFPDRSTDTQYF.

The V and J genes are TRBV19 and TRBJ2-2; the match to TRBD2 covers 8 bases. The CDR3 is 14 amino acids. J was trimmed by 8 bases and V by 7 bases; bases with no gene match: 9. Germline lookup yields CDR1 LNHDA and CDR2 SQIVND (reference sequence). The CDR3 region has the DNA TGTGCCAGTAAGACGGGAGGGCCTGTGGGGGAGCTGTTTTTT. It specifies CASKTGGPVGELFF.

The V call is TRBV28, the J call TRBJ2-3; a weak D match, TRBD1 (6 bases). Germline V gene data show CDR1 as MDHEN and CDR2 as SYDVKM. The V end was cut by 8 bases, the J end by 0 bases, with 21 bases between. CDR3 length equals 17 residues. CDR3 bases: TGTGCCAGCCCCCCCGTTTGGGGGACATATAGCACAGATACGCAGTATTTT. Amino acid sequence: CASPPVWGTYSTDTQYF.

This clone has just a few counts. The gene calls are TRBV19 and TRBJ1-1; the D is unclear. Trimming pared 6 bases from V and 4 bases from J, leaving 21 bases between. The CDR3 is 16 residues long. Germline CDR1 and CDR2: LNHDA and SQIVND (reference sequence). CDR3 protein: CASSPGVGPLGTEAFF. The CDR3 DNA follows: TGTGCCAGTAGCCCCGGGGTAGGGCCTTTGGGCACTGAAGCTTTCTTT.

The chain combines TRBV27 with TRBJ1-1, with D unclear. Germline V gives CDR1 MNHEY, CDR2 SMNVEV (reference sequence). Between the trimmed V and J ends, which lost 2 bases and 4 bases, there was a span of 11 bases. CDR3 length: 14 amino acids. The CDR3 coding sequence is TGTGCCAGCAGTTTAGAGGCGCGGGGCACTGAAGCTTTCTTT. It specifies CASSLEARGTEAFF.

The genes are TRBV5-1 and TRBJ2-3; 12 bases are shared with TRBD1. V was clipped by 2 bases and J by 4 bases; unmatched bases: 11. CDR3 length equals 18 residues. CDR1 SGHRS and CDR2 YFSETQ come from the germline V gene. CDR3 bases: TGCGCCAGCAGCTTAGGGACAGGGGGCGCCTCGGCGGCAGATACGCAGTATTTT. Translated, it gives CASSLGTGGASAADTQYF.

The genes are TRBV5-3 and TRBJ1-3; D may be TRBD1 (6 bases). TRBV5-3 is labeled an ORF, and its function is uncertain. The CDR3 runs to 22 residues. V gave up 4 bases and J gave up 2 bases, with 34 bases separating them. DNA for the CDR3: TGTGCCAGAAGCACCGGGGCAGGGGAACTAAGCGCCCGAAGCTATCCTGGAAACACCATATATTTT. Its translation: CARSTGAGELSARSYPGNTIYF.

The CDR3 loop is CASGTGDSNIQYF. The CDR3 DNA sequence: TGTGCCAGCGGGACAGGGGACAGCAACATTCAGTACTTC. The rearrangement links TRBV25-1 to TRBJ2-4; 10 positions agree with TRBD1. Germline loops: CDR1 MGHDK, CDR2 SYGVNS. This CDR3 spans 13 amino acids. After removal of 8 bases from V and 7 bases from J, the junction contained 5 bases not matched to a gene.

This clone was seen only once. The V call is TRBV9, the J call TRBJ2-3, with 13 bases lining up with TRBD2. The length of the CDR3 is 20 residues. V lost 0 bases, J lost 6 bases, and 16 bases stayed unmatched. Germline V gene lookup returns CDR1 SGDLS and CDR2 YYNGEE. CDR3 in DNA: TGTGCCAGCAGCGTAGGACGTACTAGCGGGAGGGCCACTCGCGTCGATACGCAGTATTTT. Translating it yields CASSVGRTSGRATRVDTQYF.

This clone was picked up one time. This sequence joins TRBV6-5 and TRBJ2-7; 13 bases agree with TRBD2. Germline V CDR1 and CDR2: MNHEY, SVGAGI. This CDR3 spans 15 amino acids. Trimming cost V 5 bases and J 6 bases; bases outside gene matches: 7. CDR3 loop: CASSTGTSGTSEQYF. The CDR3 nucleotides are TGTGCCAGCAGTACCGGGACTAGCGGGACTTCCGAGCAGTACTTC.

The V call is TRBV7-3, the J call TRBJ2-5; 7 bases are a match to TRBD2. The length of the CDR3 is 16 residues. The trim removed 2 bases at V and 0 bases at J, leaving 6 bases unmatched. CDR1 SGHTA and CDR2 FQGTGA come from the germline V gene. Here the CDR3 DNA reads TGTGCCAGCAGCTTAGGGGCAGGGAGGGACCAAGAGACCCAGTACTTC. This codes for CASSLGAGRDQETQYF.

This clone showed up just a few times. The chain joins TRBV14 to TRBJ2-7, with D hard to call. This CDR3 has 14 amino acids. Deletions cut 0 bases from V and 2 bases from J, with 8 bases between. Germline V gene sequence: CDR1 SGHDN, CDR2 FVKESK. CDR3 in DNA: TGTGCCAGCAGCCAAGACCAGGTAACCTACGAGCAGTACTTC. This sequence encodes CASSQDQVTYEQYF.

This clone was recorded only once. The chain joins TRBV10-3 to TRBJ2-3; 8 nucleotides align to TRBD1. V was clipped by 7 bases and J by 4 bases; unmatched bases: 4. CDR3 length equals 13 residues. Germline V gives CDR1 ENHRY, CDR2 SYGVKD. CDR3 sequence reads: CAINQGASDTQYF. For the CDR3, the DNA is TGTGCCATCAACCAGGGGGCCTCAGATACGCAGTATTTT.

This chain uses TRBV6-5 with TRBJ1-2, with TRBD1 matching 9 bases. Per the germline V gene, CDR1 is MNHEY and CDR2 is SVGAGI. The CDR3 covers 12 residues. V lost 10 bases, J lost 4 bases, and 4 bases stayed unmatched. The CDR3, as DNA: TGTGCCACCGGACAGGGGCCCTATGGCTACACCTTC. Protein: CATGQGPYGYTF.

A single count supports this clone. The chain links TRBV9 to TRBJ1-2; weak D call: TRBD1 (5 bases). Trimming shortened V by 7 bases and J by 3 bases, and 22 bases separated the two germline ends. Germline-derived CDR1 and CDR2 are SGDLS and YYNGEE. The CDR3 totals 16 residues. DNA of the CDR3: TGTGCCAGCTCCGAAGGGCCCCAGGCAGGGCACTATGGCTACACCTTC. Protein sequence: CASSEGPQAGHYGYTF.